The 30 T cell receptor beta chains given below trace back to one sample, sequenced in a study of human T cells and chemical hapten exposure. This sample's time point: patch test 2, 6 weeks after DPC sensitization. Specified treatment: therapeutic diphenylcyclopropenone sensitization with weekly scalp DPC. TCRdb processed the RACE reads anew with MiXCR; each CDR3 protein has one entry. Of around 360,000 distinct CDR3 sequences listed, about 6% are singletons. Here the sequenced sample was whole blood, taken in connection with sensitization to the hapten diphenylcyclopropenone (DPC). The receptor source for this set is a woman aged 18 to 35 with alopecia areata. Some clones in this sample may be carry-over from other donors' samples.

With regard to this clonotype: This is likely an artifact of a read error, given a far larger clone one base away. This rearrangement joins TRBV3-1 to TRBJ1-1, with 11 bases identical to TRBD1. The junction had 6 bases not matched to a gene; V was cut back by 4 bases and J by 5 bases. CDR1 LGHDT and CDR2 YNNKEL come from the germline V gene (reference sequence). The CDR3 consists of 15 residues. Written as DNA, the CDR3 is TGTGCCAGCAGCCGGACAGGGGGCGCGGGGACTGAAGCTTTCTTT. Translated, it gives CASSRTGGAGTEAFF. Based on the CDR3 plus reference TRBV3-1 and TRBJ1-1, the full variable domain is DTAVSQTPKYLVTQMGNDKSIKCEQNLGHDTMYWYKQDSKKFLKIMFSYNNKELIINETVPNRFSPKSPDKAHLNLHINSLELGDSAVYFCASSRTGGAGTEAFFGQGTRLTVV.

This clonotype was seen at least ten times. The gene calls are TRBV7-2 and TRBJ1-5; D ambiguous. In germline, CDR1 is SGHTA, CDR2 FQGNSA. This CDR3 region has 13 residues. The V gene lost 2 bases and the J gene lost 4 bases, with 6 bases spanning the gap. The CDR3 sequence is CASSLTANQPQHF. The CDR3 DNA is TGTGCCAGCAGCTTAACAGCGAATCAGCCCCAGCATTTT.

The CDR3 DNA is TGTGCCAGCAGTAGGCGCGGCGGGGCGAACAATGAGCAGTTCTTC. Residues: CASSRRGGANNEQFF. The chain is built from TRBV6-2 or TRBV6-3 and TRBJ2-1; TRBD2 might be the D (6 bases). Trimming left V 5 bases short and J 5 bases short, with 16 bases between. The CDR3 is 15 residues long. Germline V gene lookup returns CDR1 MNHEY and CDR2 SVGEGT.

This clonotype was counted only a few times. This chain uses TRBV3-1 with TRBJ2-7; 8 nucleotides match TRBD2. Unmatched junction bases numbered 12, after V lost 2 bases and J lost 6 bases. The CDR3 is made up of 16 amino acids. Germline lookup yields CDR1 LGHDT and CDR2 YNNKEL (reference sequence). CDR3 nucleotides: TGTGCCAGCAGCCAATGGAAAGCGGGGGATAGAGGCGAGCAGTACTTC. Residues: CASSQWKAGDRGEQYF.

V and J are TRBV2 and TRBJ2-5, with no clear D. The germline V gene has CDR1 SNHLY and CDR2 FYNNEI. The V end lost 7 bases, the J end lost 7 bases, and 22 bases lay between the germline ends. This CDR3 spans 15 amino acids. Here the CDR3 DNA reads TGTGCCAGCACTCCCAGCGTCCGGGTGGAAGCGACCCAGTACTTC. This sequence encodes CASTPSVRVEATQYF.

The table lists this clonotype with a few counts. The rearrangement uses TRBV7-9 and TRBJ2-2; D is unresolved. Trimming left V 1 base short and J 4 bases short, with 16 bases between. This CDR3 is 17 amino acids long. Germline assignment: CDR1 SEHNR and CDR2 FQNEAQ (reference sequence). CDR3: CASSLVVRTPSTGELFF. CDR3 in DNA: TGTGCCAGCAGCTTAGTGGTCCGGACCCCGAGCACCGGGGAGCTGTTTTTT. Full variable domain (rest looked up from reference TRBV7-9 and TRBJ2-2): DTGVSQNPRHKITKRGQNVTFRCDPISEHNRLYWYRQTLGQGPEFLTYFQNEAQLEKSRLLSDRFSAERPKGSFSTLEIQRTEQGDSAMYLCASSLVVRTPSTGELFFGEGSRLTVL.

This clonotype has at least ten counts. The V and J genes are TRBV3-1 and TRBJ1-1; tentative D call: TRBD1 (6 bases). The CDR3 length is 15 residues. Germline-derived CDR1 and CDR2 are LGHDT and YNNKEL (reference sequence). V shed 4 bases and J shed 1 base, with 13 bases lying between them. CDR3 sequence: CASSPFGQQNTEAFF. For the CDR3, the DNA is TGTGCCAGCAGCCCCTTCGGACAGCAGAACACTGAAGCTTTCTTT.

V gene TRBV6-2 or TRBV6-3 combines with J gene TRBJ1-5; 11 nucleotides match TRBD1. The CDR3 runs to 13 residues. Germline V gene sequence: CDR1 MNHEY, CDR2 SVGEGT. Trimming took 4 bases from V and 11 from J; bases not matched to a gene: 4. CDR3 DNA: TGTGCCAGCAGTTGGGACAGGGGGTTCGCCCAGCATTTT. Translation gives CASSWDRGFAQHF.

This clonotype appeared many times. The chain carries TRBV20-1 and TRBJ2-3; no clear D gene. Trimming took off 6 bases at V and 1 base at J, with 23 bases between the two ends. Germline V gives CDR1 DFQATT, CDR2 SNEGSKA (reference sequence). The CDR3 totals 17 residues. This chain's CDR3 is CSAPTPWGEGRTDTQYF. The DNA for the CDR3 is TGCAGTGCCCCCACACCCTGGGGTGAAGGGCGCACAGATACGCAGTATTTT.

This clonotype was found many times. The CDR3 protein is CASREPQHF. The CDR3 DNA sequence: TGTGCCAGCAGGGAGCCCCAGCATTTT. V gene TRBV21-1 combines with J gene TRBJ1-5. TRBV21-1 is flagged as a pseudogene. The CDR3 consists of 9 residues.

This clonotype was counted ten times or more. The chain is built from TRBV5-1 and TRBJ1-6, with a weak D call TRBD1 (5 bases). Per germline, CDR1 SGHRS and CDR2 YFSETQ. The CDR3 consists of 14 residues. Trimming left V 0 bases short and J 10 bases short, with 11 bases between. The CDR3 DNA reads TGCGCCAGCAGCTTGGGGGAGCAGGGCTCACCCCTCCACTTT. Translating gives CASSLGEQGSPLHF. Together with reference TRBV5-1 and TRBJ1-6, the CDR3 gives the full variable domain: KAGVTQTPRYLIKTRGQQVTLSCSPISGHRSVSWYQQTPGQGLQFLFEYFSETQRNKGNFPGRFSGRQFSNSRSEMNVSTLELGDSALYLCASSLGEQGSPLHFGNGTRLTVT.

The chain combines TRBV11-3 with TRBJ2-1; 7 positions agree with TRBD2. Germline CDR1 and CDR2: SGHNT and YENEEA. Trimming took 5 bases from V and 4 from J; bases not matched to a gene: 14. The CDR3 totals 17 residues. The CDR3 reads CASSHPRGGGPYNEQFF. CDR3 sequence (DNA): TGTGCCAGCAGCCACCCGAGGGGCGGGGGACCTTACAATGAGCAGTTCTTC.

The table lists this clonotype with a few counts. V and J are TRBV6-6 and TRBJ2-5, with TRBD1 as a possible D gene (5 bases). CDR1 and CDR2 (germline): MNHNY, SVGAGI (reference sequence). Trimming shortened V by 6 bases and J by 2 bases, and 13 bases separated the two germline ends. The length of the CDR3 is 14 residues. This CDR3 reads CASSRRGRQETQYF. The CDR3, as DNA: TGTGCCAGCAGCCGAAGGGGCCGGCAAGAGACCCAGTACTTC.

This clonotype came up many times. The chain recombines TRBV7-2 with TRBJ1-5, with TRBD1 matching over 7 bases. The CDR3 runs 15 residues. Germline V CDR1 and CDR2: SGHTA, FQGNSA. The ends lost 2 bases at V and 1 base at J; junction bases unmatched: 2. The CDR3 sequence: CASSLRQGSNQPQHF. In nucleotides, the CDR3 is TGTGCCAGCAGCTTACGACAGGGCAGCAATCAGCCCCAGCATTTT.

This clonotype was seen at least ten times. The chain couples TRBV7-9 to TRBJ1-1; D perhaps matches TRBD1 (6 bases). Trimming removed 1 base at V and 4 bases at J, with 10 bases between. This CDR3 is built from 14 residues. From germline, CDR1 is SEHNR and CDR2 FQNEAQ (reference sequence). CDR3 in amino acids: CASSLDGGRTEAFF. The CDR3 DNA sequence: TGTGCCAGCAGCTTAGACGGGGGCCGCACTGAAGCTTTCTTT.

This clonotype has just a few counts. The chain carries TRBV14 and TRBJ2-3; 9 nucleotides match TRBD2. The CDR3 sequence is 16 residues long. V was clipped by 2 bases and J by 4 bases; unmatched bases: 7. The germline V gene encodes CDR1 SGHDN and CDR2 FVKESK. The CDR3 loop reads CASSQTSGFFPDTQYF. DNA of the CDR3: TGTGCCAGCAGCCAAACTAGCGGGTTTTTTCCAGATACGCAGTATTTT. Filled out from reference TRBV14 and TRBJ2-3, the complete variable domain reads EAGVTQFPSHSVIEKGQTVTLRCDPISGHDNLYWYRRVMGKEIKFLLHFVKESKQDESGMPNNRFLAERTGGTYSTLKVQPAELEDSGVYFCASSQTSGFFPDTQYFGPGTRLTVL.

The rearrangement links TRBV3-1 to TRBJ2-3; 7 nucleotides line up with TRBD1. The ends lost 4 bases at V and 4 bases at J; junction bases unmatched: 8. This CDR3 contains 15 residues. The germline V gene has CDR1 LGHDT and CDR2 YNNKEL (reference sequence). The CDR3 protein is CASSLRKGGPDTQYF. For the CDR3, the DNA is TGTGCCAGCAGCCTCCGGAAAGGGGGCCCAGATACGCAGTATTTT.

The chain links TRBV6-2 or TRBV6-3 to TRBJ1-5; 7 bases agree with TRBD1. The CDR3 sequence is 15 residues long. Germline V CDR1 and CDR2: MNHEY, SVGEGT. V shed 3 bases, J shed 5 bases, and the junction held 7 bases outside the gene matches. The CDR3 spells CASSYRRQGDQPQHF. In DNA form, the CDR3 reads TGTGCCAGCAGTTATCGCCGACAGGGTGATCAGCCCCAGCATTTT.

CDR3 coding DNA: TGCAGCGTTGAAGAAGGAGACTCTGGAAACACCATATATTTT. Amino acids: CSVEEGDSGNTIYF. The J gene is TRBJ1-3, the V gene TRBV29-1; D not certain. The germline gives CDR1 SQVTM, CDR2 ANQGSEA. The CDR3 spans 14 residues. The V end lost 0 bases, the J end lost 0 bases, and 6 bases lay between the germline ends.

The chain couples TRBV13 to TRBJ2-2; weak D call: TRBD2 (6 bases). Germline CDR1 and CDR2: PRHDT and FYEKMQ (reference sequence). The CDR3 has 15 amino acids. V gave up 2 bases and J gave up 4 bases, with 11 bases separating them. The CDR3 loop reads CASSLSGVGTGELFF. The CDR3 bases are TGTGCCAGCAGCTTATCGGGAGTAGGCACCGGGGAGCTGTTTTTT.

This clonotype came up many times. The chain uses TRBV3-1 and TRBJ1-2; D is ambiguous. Between the trimmed V and J ends, which lost 0 bases and 7 bases, there was a span of 3 bases. This CDR3 is 11 amino acids long. The V gene's germline CDR1 is LGHDT and CDR2 YNNKEL (reference sequence). CDR3 sequence: CASSQEAGYTF. DNA of the CDR3: TGTGCCAGCAGCCAAGAAGCTGGCTACACCTTC.

This clonotype was seen only a few times. The chain has TRBV28 and TRBJ1-6; D unclear. The CDR3 contains 15 residues. Germline CDR1 reads MDHEN; CDR2 reads SYDVKM. Trimming cost V 5 bases and J 4 bases, with 12 bases left between them. The CDR3 DNA is TGTGCCAGCAGTACCTGGACGGCTTATAATTCACCCCTCCACTTT. The encoded protein is CASSTWTAYNSPLHF.

DNA for the CDR3: TGTGCCAGCAGTTTTCACAGGGCCTTCACAGATACGCAGTATTTT. Translated: CASSFHRAFTDTQYF. The rearrangement links TRBV12-3 or TRBV12-4 to TRBJ2-3; D is possibly TRBD1 (6 bases). Trimming stripped 3 bases from V and 2 bases from J, with 12 bases between. This CDR3 spans 15 amino acids.

This clonotype has more than one count but fewer than ten. V gene TRBV28 combines with J gene TRBJ1-5; D is perhaps TRBD1 (5 bases). Germline V CDR1 and CDR2: MDHEN, SYDVKM. The CDR3 extends over 17 amino acids. V lost 6 bases and J lost 7, with 25 bases in between. The CDR3 DNA sequence: TGTGCCAGCAGATTACCGTGGGGCCCGGAAACAATACAGCCCCAGCATTTT. It translates to CASRLPWGPETIQPQHF.

This clonotype was detected ten times or more. V usage is TRBV11-2 and J usage is TRBJ1-1; D unresolved. Trimming stripped 3 bases from V and 6 bases from J, with 17 bases between. The germline CDR1 and CDR2 sequences are SGHAT and FQNNGV. The CDR3 is 15 residues long. CDR3 protein: CASSLAFVVRPEAFF. DNA of the CDR3: TGTGCCAGCAGCTTGGCTTTCGTGGTGCGCCCTGAAGCTTTCTTT.

The chain uses TRBV6-5 and TRBJ2-3; 9 nucleotides match TRBD2. This CDR3 is 15 amino acids long. Germline loops: CDR1 MNHEY, CDR2 SVGAGI. V lost 3 bases, J lost 4 bases, and 5 bases stayed unmatched. CDR3 loop: CASSYGLAGPDTQYF. CDR3 DNA sequence: TGTGCCAGCAGTTATGGTCTAGCGGGGCCAGATACGCAGTATTTT.

The chain is built from TRBV24-1 and TRBJ2-1; TRBD1 matches at 7 bases. Germline loops: CDR1 KGHDR, CDR2 SFDVKD. CDR3 length: 14 amino acids. With 3 bases clipped from V and 6 bases from J, the junction kept 4 bases outside the gene matches. The CDR3 reads CATSDATGRNEQFF. The CDR3 nucleotides read TGTGCCACCAGTGATGCGACAGGGCGCAATGAGCAGTTCTTC.

There are many counts of this clonotype. The V gene is TRBV6-5, the J gene TRBJ1-6, with D hard to call. In germline, CDR1 is MNHEY, CDR2 SVGAGI. V lost 6 bases and J 0 bases, leaving 9 bases between the germline ends. The length of the CDR3 is 15 residues. In nucleotides, the CDR3 is TGTGCCAGCAGGTGGTTGAGCTCCTATAATTCACCCCTCCACTTT. Amino acid sequence: CASRWLSSYNSPLHF.

V gene TRBV24-1 combines with J gene TRBJ2-2; D is tentatively TRBD1 or TRBD2 (5 bases each). V dropped 1 base and J dropped 4 bases, with 12 bases sitting between them. The CDR3 contains 16 residues. The V gene's germline CDR1 is KGHDR and CDR2 SFDVKD. In nucleotides, the CDR3 is TGTGCCACCAGTGATTTACAGGTTGGGGGCACCGGGGAGCTGTTTTTT. It encodes CATSDLQVGGTGELFF.

This clonotype was detected many times. V usage is TRBV2 and J usage is TRBJ2-1; perhaps TRBD2 as D (5 bases). The germline gives CDR1 SNHLY, CDR2 FYNNEI. The CDR3 is 15 residues long. V lost 4 bases, J lost 7 bases, and 17 bases lay in between. CDR3 DNA: TGTGCCAGCAGTGTAGGTCTAGGAGGTAGGAATGAGCAGTTCTTC. Amino acid sequence: CASSVGLGGRNEQFF.